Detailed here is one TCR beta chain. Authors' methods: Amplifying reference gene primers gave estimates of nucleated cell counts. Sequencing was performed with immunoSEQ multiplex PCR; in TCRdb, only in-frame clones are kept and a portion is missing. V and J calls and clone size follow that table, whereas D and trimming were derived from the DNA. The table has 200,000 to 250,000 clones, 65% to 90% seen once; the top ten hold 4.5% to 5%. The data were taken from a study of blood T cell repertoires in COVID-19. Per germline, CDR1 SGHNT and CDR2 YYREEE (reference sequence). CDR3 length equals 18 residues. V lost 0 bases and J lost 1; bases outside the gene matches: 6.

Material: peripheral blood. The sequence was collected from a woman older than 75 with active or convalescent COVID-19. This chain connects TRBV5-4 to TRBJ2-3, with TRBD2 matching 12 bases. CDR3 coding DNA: TGTGCCAGCAGCTTGGGACTAGCGGGAGTACTGGGCACAGATACGCAGTATTTT. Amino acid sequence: CASSLGLAGVLGTDTQYF.